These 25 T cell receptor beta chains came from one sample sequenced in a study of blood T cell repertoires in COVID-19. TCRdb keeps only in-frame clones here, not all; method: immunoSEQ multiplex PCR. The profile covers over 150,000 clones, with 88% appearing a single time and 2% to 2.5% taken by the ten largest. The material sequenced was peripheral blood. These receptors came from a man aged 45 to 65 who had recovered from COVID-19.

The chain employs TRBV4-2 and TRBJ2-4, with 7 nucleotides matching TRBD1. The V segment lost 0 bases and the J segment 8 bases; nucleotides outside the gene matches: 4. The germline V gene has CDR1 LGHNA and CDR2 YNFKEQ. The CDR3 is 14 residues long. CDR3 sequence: CASSQEGGGDIQYF. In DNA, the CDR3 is TGTGCCAGCAGCCAAGAAGGGGGCGGCGACATTCAGTACTTC.

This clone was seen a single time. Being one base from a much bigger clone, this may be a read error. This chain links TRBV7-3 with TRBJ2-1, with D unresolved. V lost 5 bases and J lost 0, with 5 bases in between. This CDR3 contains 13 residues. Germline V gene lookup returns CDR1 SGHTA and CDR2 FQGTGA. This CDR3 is CASSASSYNEQFF. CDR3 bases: TGTGCCAGCAGCGCTAGCTCCTACAATGAGCAGTTCTTC.

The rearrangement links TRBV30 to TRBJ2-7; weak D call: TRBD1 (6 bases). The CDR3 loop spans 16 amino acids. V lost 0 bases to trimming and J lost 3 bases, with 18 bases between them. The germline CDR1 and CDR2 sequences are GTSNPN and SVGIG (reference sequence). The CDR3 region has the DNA TGTGCCTGGAGTGTAAGTGGACAGCGCCTATACTACGAGCAGTACTTC. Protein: CAWSVSGQRLYYEQYF.

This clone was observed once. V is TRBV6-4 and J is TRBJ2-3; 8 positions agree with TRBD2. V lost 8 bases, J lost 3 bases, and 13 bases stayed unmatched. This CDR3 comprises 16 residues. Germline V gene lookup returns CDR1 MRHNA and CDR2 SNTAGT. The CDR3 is CASSDGRAGRTDTQYF. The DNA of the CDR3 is TGTGCCAGCTCCGACGGGAGGGCAGGGCGAACAGATACGCAGTATTTT.

The CDR3 DNA follows: TGTGCCAGCAGTCCACCCCAAATCCGGACAAGGCCGAAGACCTTC. Translation gives CASSPPQIRTRPKTF. The V call is TRBV27, the J call TRBJ1-2, with D maybe TRBD1 (5 bases). The germline V and J ends were trimmed by 5 bases and 14 bases, with 27 bases remaining between them. Germline lookup yields CDR1 MNHEY and CDR2 SMNVEV (reference sequence). The CDR3 extends over 15 amino acids.

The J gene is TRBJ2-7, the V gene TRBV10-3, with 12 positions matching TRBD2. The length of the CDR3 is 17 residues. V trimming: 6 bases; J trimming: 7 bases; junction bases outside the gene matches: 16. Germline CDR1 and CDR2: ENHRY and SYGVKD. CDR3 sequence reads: CAISPNGGLAGGGEQYF. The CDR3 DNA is TGTGCCATCAGCCCGAATGGAGGTCTAGCGGGAGGGGGGGAGCAGTACTTC.

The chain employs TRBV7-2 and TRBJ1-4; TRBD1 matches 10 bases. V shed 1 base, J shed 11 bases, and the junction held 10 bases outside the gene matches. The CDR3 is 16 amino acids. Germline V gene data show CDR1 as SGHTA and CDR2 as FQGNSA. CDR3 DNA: TGTGCCAGCAGCTTAGGGGACCGGGACAGGGGACGGAAACTGTTTTTT. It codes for CASSLGDRDRGRKLFF.

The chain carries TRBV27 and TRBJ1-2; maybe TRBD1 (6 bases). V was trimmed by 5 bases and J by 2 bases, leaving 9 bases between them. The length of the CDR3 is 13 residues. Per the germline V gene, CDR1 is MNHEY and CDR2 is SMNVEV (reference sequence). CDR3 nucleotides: TGTGCCAGCAGTACGGACAGCAACTATGGCTACACCTTC. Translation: CASSTDSNYGYTF.

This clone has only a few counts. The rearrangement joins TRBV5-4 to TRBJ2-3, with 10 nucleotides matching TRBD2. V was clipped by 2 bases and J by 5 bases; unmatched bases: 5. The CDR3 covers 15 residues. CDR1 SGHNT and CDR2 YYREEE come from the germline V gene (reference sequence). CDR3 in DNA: TGTGCCAGCAGCTTTAGCGGGGGGCAAGGAGATACGCAGTATTTT. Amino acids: CASSFSGGQGDTQYF. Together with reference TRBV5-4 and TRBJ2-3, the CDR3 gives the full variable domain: ETGVTQSPTHLIKTRGQQVTLRCSSQSGHNTVSWYQQALGQGPQFIFQYYREEENGRGNFPPRFSGLQFPNYSSELNVNALELDDSALYLCASSFSGGQGDTQYFGPGTRLTVL.

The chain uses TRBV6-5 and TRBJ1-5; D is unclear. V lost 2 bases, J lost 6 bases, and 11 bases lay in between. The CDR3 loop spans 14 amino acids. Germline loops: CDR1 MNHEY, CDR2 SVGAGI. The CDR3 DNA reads TGTGCCAGCAGTTACGGGCAGCCCGGTCAGCCCCAGCATTTT. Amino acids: CASSYGQPGQPQHF.

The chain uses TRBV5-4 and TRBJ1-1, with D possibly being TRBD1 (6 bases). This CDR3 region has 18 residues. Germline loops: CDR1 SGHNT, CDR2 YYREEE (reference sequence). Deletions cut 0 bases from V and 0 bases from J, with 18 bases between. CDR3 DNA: TGTGCCAGCAGCTTGGTTGGGGGGGGCGGACTAATGAACACTGAAGCTTTCTTT. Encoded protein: CASSLVGGGGLMNTEAFF.

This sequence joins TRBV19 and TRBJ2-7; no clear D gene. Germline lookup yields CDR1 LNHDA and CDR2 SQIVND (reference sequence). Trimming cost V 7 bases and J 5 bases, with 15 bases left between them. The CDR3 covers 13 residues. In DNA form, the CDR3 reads TGTGCCAGTAAAAGCAGGAACCAGGACGAGCAGTACTTC. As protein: CASKSRNQDEQYF.

The CDR3 spells CASSVDRGQGASPLHF. DNA for the CDR3: TGTGCCAGCAGCGTAGACCGGGGACAGGGCGCCTCACCCCTCCACTTT. The J gene is TRBJ1-6, the V gene TRBV9; 9 nucleotides align to TRBD1. V gave up 0 bases and J gave up 10 bases; unmatched junction bases: 8. Germline CDR1 is SGDLS and CDR2 is YYNGEE. This CDR3 has 16 amino acids.

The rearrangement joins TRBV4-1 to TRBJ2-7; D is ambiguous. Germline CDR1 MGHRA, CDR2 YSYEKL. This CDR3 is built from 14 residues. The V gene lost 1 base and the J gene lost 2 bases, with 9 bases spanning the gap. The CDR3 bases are TGCGCCAGCAGCCAAGCCGCGGATACCTACGAGCAGTACTTC. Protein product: CASSQAADTYEQYF.

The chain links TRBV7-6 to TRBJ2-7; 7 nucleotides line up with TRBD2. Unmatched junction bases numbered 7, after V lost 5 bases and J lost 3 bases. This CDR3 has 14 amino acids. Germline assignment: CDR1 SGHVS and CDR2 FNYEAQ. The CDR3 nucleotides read TGTGCCAGCAGCCTTGCCCGGGGGGACTACGAGCAGTACTTC. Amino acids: CASSLARGDYEQYF.

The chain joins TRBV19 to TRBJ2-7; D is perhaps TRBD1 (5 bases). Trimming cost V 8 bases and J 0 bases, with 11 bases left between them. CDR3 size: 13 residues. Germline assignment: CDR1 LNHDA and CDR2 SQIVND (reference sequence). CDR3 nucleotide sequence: TGTGCCAGTGGCAGGGCAAGCTCCTACGAGCAGTACTTC. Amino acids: CASGRASSYEQYF.

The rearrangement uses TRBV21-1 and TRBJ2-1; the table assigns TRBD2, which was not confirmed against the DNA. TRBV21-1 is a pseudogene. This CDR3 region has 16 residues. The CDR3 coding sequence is TGTGCCAGCAGCGGAATTAGCGGGAGGGCCTACAATGAGCAGTTCTTC. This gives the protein CASSGISGRAYNEQFF.

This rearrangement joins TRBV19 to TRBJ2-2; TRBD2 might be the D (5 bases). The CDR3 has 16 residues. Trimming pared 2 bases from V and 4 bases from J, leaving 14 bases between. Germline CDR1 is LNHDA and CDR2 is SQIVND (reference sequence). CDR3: CASSIRGQTFTGELFF. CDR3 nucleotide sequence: TGTGCCAGTAGTATACGAGGGCAGACGTTCACCGGGGAGCTGTTTTTT.

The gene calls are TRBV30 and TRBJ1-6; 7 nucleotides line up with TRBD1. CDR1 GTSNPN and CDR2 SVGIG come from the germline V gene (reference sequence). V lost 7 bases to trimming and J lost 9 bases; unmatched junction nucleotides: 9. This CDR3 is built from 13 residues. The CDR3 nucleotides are TGTGCCTCTGTAAGGGGGCAGGGTTCACCCCTCCACTTT. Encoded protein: CASVRGQGSPLHF. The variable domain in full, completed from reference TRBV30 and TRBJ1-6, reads SQTIHQWPATLVQPVGSPLSLECTVEGTSNPNLYWYRQAAGRGLQLLFYSVGIGQISSEVPQNLSASRPQDRQFILSSKKLLLSDSGFYLCASVRGQGSPLHFGNGTRLTVT.

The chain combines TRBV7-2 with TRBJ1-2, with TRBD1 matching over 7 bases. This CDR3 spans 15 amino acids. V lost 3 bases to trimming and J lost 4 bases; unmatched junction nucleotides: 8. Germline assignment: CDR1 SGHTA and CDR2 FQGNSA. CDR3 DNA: TGTGCCAGCAGCTTCCAGGGGGGTTGGGGCTATGGCTACACCTTC. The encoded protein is CASSFQGGWGYGYTF.

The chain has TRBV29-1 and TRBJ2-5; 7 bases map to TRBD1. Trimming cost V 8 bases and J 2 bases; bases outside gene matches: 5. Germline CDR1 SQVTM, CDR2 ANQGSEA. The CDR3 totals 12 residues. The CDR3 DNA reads TGCAGCAAACGGACAGGACAAGAGACCCAGTACTTC. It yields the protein CSKRTGQETQYF.

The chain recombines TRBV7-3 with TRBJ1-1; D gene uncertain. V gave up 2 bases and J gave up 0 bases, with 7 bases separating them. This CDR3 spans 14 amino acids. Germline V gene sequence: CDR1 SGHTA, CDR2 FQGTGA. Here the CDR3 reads CASSLGGLNTEAFF. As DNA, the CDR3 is TGTGCCAGCAGCTTAGGAGGGTTGAACACTGAAGCTTTCTTT.

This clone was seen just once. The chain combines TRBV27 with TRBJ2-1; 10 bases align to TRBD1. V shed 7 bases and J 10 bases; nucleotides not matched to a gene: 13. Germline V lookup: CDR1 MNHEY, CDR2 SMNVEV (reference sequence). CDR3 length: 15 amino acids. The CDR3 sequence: CASTTPGQGKFEQFF. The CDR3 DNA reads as TGTGCCAGCACTACCCCGGGACAGGGGAAGTTCGAGCAGTTCTTC.

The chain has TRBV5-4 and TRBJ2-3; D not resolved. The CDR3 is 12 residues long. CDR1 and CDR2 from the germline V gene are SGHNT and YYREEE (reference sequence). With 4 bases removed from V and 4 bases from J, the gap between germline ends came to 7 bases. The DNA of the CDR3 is TGTGCCAGCAGCCGTCGAGCAGATACGCAGTATTTT. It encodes CASSRRADTQYF.

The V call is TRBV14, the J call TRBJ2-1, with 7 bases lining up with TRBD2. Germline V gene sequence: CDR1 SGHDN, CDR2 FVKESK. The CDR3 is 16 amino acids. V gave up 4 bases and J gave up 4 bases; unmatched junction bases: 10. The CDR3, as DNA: TGTGCCAGCAGCCCTCTGGGGGAGGGCCGGTACAATGAGCAGTTCTTC. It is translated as CASSPLGEGRYNEQFF.